This T cell receptor beta chain was profiled in a study of blood T cells in healthy people across ages. The use of a sample-barcoded 5' primer and a J-beta primer mix characterized a second PCR of about 7 to 12 cycles. TCRdb recomputed calls from the 5' RACE reads with MiXCR, one row per CDR3 protein. Of 550,000 to 600,000 distinct CDR3 sequences in the sample, 27% were seen once. With 7 bases clipped from V and 5 bases from J, the junction kept 10 bases outside the gene matches. Per the germline V gene, CDR1 is SGHRS and CDR2 is YFSETQ. CDR3 length: 14 amino acids. The chain recombines TRBV5-1 with TRBJ2-3; 7 nucleotides align to TRBD2. Sequenced material: blood. The sequence came from a woman in her seventies in good health. The CDR3 DNA sequence: TGCGCCAGCTTATTTCTACCGGGGGGAGATACGCAGTATTTT. Protein product: CASLFLPGGDTQYF. Looking up the rest from reference TRBV5-1 and TRBJ2-3 gives the full variable domain: KAGVTQTPRYLIKTRGQQVTLSCSPISGHRSVSWYQQTPGQGLQFLFEYFSETQRNKGNFPGRFSGRQFSNSRSEMNVSTLELGDSALYLCASLFLPGGDTQYFGPGTRLTVL.